This is a list of T cell receptor beta chains from one sample in a study of T cell repertoires in aging, cancer and after chemotherapy. TCRdb ran MiXCR on the multiplex PCR reads and lists one entry per CDR3 protein. The sample lists about 3,000 distinct CDR3 sequences; around 20% were seen once. Sequencing was carried out using blood. The source is a human donor with a solid tumor. The CDR3 runs from the conserved cysteine through the conserved F or W. A D gene is named only where the DNA matches it firmly. Size values are once, few and many counts, or a class for expanded clones, and some rows have none.

TRBJ2-6 TRBV7-9 NA medium-sized TGTGCCAGCAGCTCCTCTGGGGCCAACGTCCTGACTTTC CASSSSGANVLTF
TRBJ1-3 TRBV5-6 NA NA TGTGCCAGCAGCTTAGGTCCGAGGAACACCATATATTTT CASSLGPRNTIYF
TRBJ1-3 TRBV20-1 TRBD1 once TGCAGTGCTAGCCAATCCAACAGGGGGGGAGCGAACACCATATATTTT CSASQSNRGGANTIYF
TRBJ2-5 TRBV4-1 TRBD2 few TGCGCCAGCAGCCCCGGGGGGGGATGGGAGACCCAGTACTTC CASSPGGGWETQYF
TRBJ2-1 TRBV6-5 TRBD2 few TGTGCCAGCAGTCGACTAGCGGGCCTCTACAATGAGCAGTTCTTC CASSRLAGLYNEQFF
TRBJ1-5 TRBV7-2 TRBD1 few TGTGCCAGCAGCCCCTGGGACAGTCCCAATCAGCCCCAGCATTTT CASSPWDSPNQPQHF
TRBJ2-7 TRBV19 NA medium-sized TGTGCCAGTAGTATCTCGGGCGCCAACGAGCAGTACTTC CASSISGANEQYF
TRBJ2-7 TRBV20-1 TRBD2 NA TGCAGTGCTCGACTAGCGGGGGGTTCCTACGAGCAGTACTTC CSARLAGGSYEQYF
TRBJ1-2 TRBV6-5 NA few TGTGCCAGCAGTTCCCCGGGAGGGGATGGCTACACCTTC CASSSPGGDGYTF
TRBJ2-3 TRBV6-2/TRBV6-3 NA few TGTGCCAGCAGTTATGGACTTCTCACAGATACGCAGTATTTT CASSYGLLTDTQYF
TRBJ2-5 TRBV5-4 TRBD1 few TGTGCCAGCAGCCCCAAACCGGGACAGGCGGCCCAAGAGACCCAGTACTTC CASSPKPGQAAQETQYF
TRBJ2-6 TRBV6-4 NA few TGTGCCAGCAGTGACTCGCGCTCTGGGGCCAACGTCCTGACTTTC CASSDSRSGANVLTF
TRBJ2-1 TRBV19 TRBD2 NA TGTGCCAGTACCCGGGGGGGGACCTCAAAGTCCGATGAGCAGTTCTTC CASTRGGTSKSDEQFF
TRBJ1-1 TRBV7-9 TRBD1 NA TGTGCCAGCAGCCCACAGGGGGCCGGCGTAGGGACTGAAGCTTTCTTT CASSPQGAGVGTEAFF
TRBJ2-6 TRBV20-1 NA medium-sized TGCAGTGCTAGTAGCGGCGCCATCTCTGGGGCCAACGTCCTGACTTTC CSASSGAISGANVLTF
TRBJ2-7 TRBV5-1 NA few TGCGCCAGCAGCTTGGCGGACGTACCAACCTACGAGCAGTACTTC CASSLADVPTYEQYF
TRBJ1-5 TRBV20-1 NA few TGCAGTGCTAGTGCGGGGGTTGGTAGTCAGCCCCAGCATTTT CSASAGVGSQPQHF
TRBJ1-1 TRBV20-1 NA NA TGCAGTGCCGAAAACCGGGCCCGGAATGAAGCTTTCTTT CSAENRARNEAFF
TRBJ2-3 TRBV5-1 NA NA TGCGCCAGCAGCTTGGGAGATACGCAGTATTTT CASSLGDTQYF
TRBJ1-1 TRBV19 NA few TGTGCCAGTAGCCCAGGCCCTGGGGGGGCATGGACTGAAGCTTTCTTT CASSPGPGGAWTEAFF
TRBJ2-1 TRBV20-1 TRBD2 few TGCAGTGCTAGAATACTATTTTCGGGGGGACTAGCGGGAGAGGGTGAGCAGTTCTTC CSARILFSGGLAGEGEQFF
TRBJ2-1 TRBV5-1 TRBD1 few TGCGCCAGCGGAAGGGACAGCACAGGGTCATATGAGCAGTTCTTC CASGRDSTGSYEQFF
TRBJ2-7 TRBV6-5 TRBD1 medium-sized TGTGCCAGCAGTTACTCGAGCTCCGACAGGGCACCCGAGCAGTACTTC CASSYSSSDRAPEQYF
TRBJ1-1 TRBV6-5 NA few TGTGCCAGCAGGGACTACTTAGGTCGGGATGGGGCTTTCTTT CASRDYLGRDGAFF
TRBJ2-7 TRBV6-5 NA medium-sized TGTGCCAGCAGTTACAAGATCCAGTCGTACGAGCAGTACTTC CASSYKIQSYEQYF
TRBJ2-1 TRBV6-5 NA medium-sized TGTGCCAGCAGTTACCTACGGGGGGCGAATGAGCAGTTCTTC CASSYLRGANEQFF
TRBJ2-1 TRBV27 NA NA TGTGCCAGCAGCATCTCCCAGCGGCAGTTCTTC CASSISQRQFF
TRBJ2-1 TRBV5-1 NA NA TGCGCCAGCAGCTTGGTAGGGGACTCCTACAATGAGCAGTTCTTC CASSLVGDSYNEQFF
TRBJ2-3 TRBV19 NA medium-sized TGTGCCAGTAGCTCCTTGTCGGATGGCACAGATACGCAGTATTTT CASSSLSDGTDTQYF
TRBJ2-5 TRBV5-1 TRBD1 NA TGCGCCAGCAGCTGGGGACAGGGGGCCGGGACCCAGTACTTC CASSWGQGAGTQYF
TRBJ1-1 TRBV4-1 NA NA TGCGCCAGCAGCCAGCGAGATACACAGTTGGGAGCTTTCTTT CASSQRDTQLGAFF